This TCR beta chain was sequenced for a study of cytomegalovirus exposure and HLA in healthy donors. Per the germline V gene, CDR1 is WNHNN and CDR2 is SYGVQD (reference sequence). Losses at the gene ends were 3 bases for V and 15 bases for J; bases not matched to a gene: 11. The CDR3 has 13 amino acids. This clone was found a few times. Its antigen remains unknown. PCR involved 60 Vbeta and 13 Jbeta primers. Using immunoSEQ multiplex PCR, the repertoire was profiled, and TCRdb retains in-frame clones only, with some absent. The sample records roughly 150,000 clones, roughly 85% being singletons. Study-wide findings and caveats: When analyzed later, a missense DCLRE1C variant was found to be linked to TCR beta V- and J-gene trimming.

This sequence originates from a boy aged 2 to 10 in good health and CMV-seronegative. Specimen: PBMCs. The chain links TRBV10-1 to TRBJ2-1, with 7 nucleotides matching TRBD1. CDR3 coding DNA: TGCGCCAGCAGTGAATTTTCTACAGGGGTGGTGTTCTTC. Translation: CASSEFSTGVVFF.